These 32 T cell receptor beta chains were all obtained from the same sample, sequenced in a study of blood T cells in healthy people across ages. A sample-barcoded 5' primer and a J-beta primer mix were used in a second PCR of roughly 6 to 11 cycles. TCRdb redid the calling of the 5' RACE reads with MiXCR, one entry per CDR3 protein. The table has about 670,000 distinct CDR3 sequences, over 40% seen once. The sample taken for sequencing was blood. The receptors here all came from a woman over 75 in good health.

For the CDR3, the DNA is TGTGCCAGCAGCCCCCTTCGGGGGGGAGACACCGGGGAGCTGTTTTTT. Translated, it gives CASSPLRGGDTGELFF. This rearrangement joins TRBV3-1 to TRBJ2-2; 8 nucleotides line up with TRBD2. J lost 3 bases, V lost 4 bases, and 7 bases had no gene match. The CDR3 is 16 residues long. Germline V gives CDR1 LGHDT, CDR2 YNNKEL (reference sequence).

This clonotype was seen just once. The V gene is TRBV20-1, the J gene TRBJ2-1; 8 positions agree with TRBD2. The CDR3 spans 16 residues. V lost 1 base to trimming and J lost 9 bases; unmatched junction nucleotides: 14. Germline V lookup: CDR1 DFQATT, CDR2 SNEGSKA (reference sequence). CDR3 bases: TGCAGTGCTAGAGTCTCGTCCGGGGGGGCAGGGAGTGAGCAGTTCTTC. Amino acid sequence: CSARVSSGGAGSEQFF.

The chain links TRBV7-2 to TRBJ2-1; 10 bases agree with TRBD2. Germline trimming cut 2 bases from V and 7 bases from J; bases unmatched to any gene: 5. Germline V gene sequence: CDR1 SGHTA, CDR2 FQGNSA. This CDR3 is 15 amino acids long. The CDR3 loop is CASSLSGSGGNEQFF. The CDR3 DNA follows: TGTGCCAGCAGCTTAAGCGGTAGCGGGGGGAATGAGCAGTTCTTC.

Remarks on this clonotype: This may be a read error, as it is one base from a much larger clone. The chain combines TRBV7-9 with TRBJ2-1; D unresolved. The length of the CDR3 is 14 residues. In germline, CDR1 is SEHNR, CDR2 FQNEAQ (reference sequence). V lost 4 bases to trimming and J lost 4 bases, with 11 bases between them. CDR3 residues: CASSSNGLYNEQFF. The CDR3 DNA is TGTGCCAGCAGCTCTAACGGGCTATACAATGAGCAGTTCTTC.

As concerns this clonotype: One end of the junction does not line up with germline, which may come from a read error. The chain uses TRBV12-3 or TRBV12-4 and TRBJ2-3; D might be TRBD1 (6 bases). The CDR3 is 15 residues long. Here the CDR3 reads CASSQQGPRGDAQYF. Here the CDR3 DNA reads TGTGCCAGCAGTCAACAGGGACCCAGAGGAGATGCGCAGTATTTT.

This clonotype has only one observation. At one end the junction does not follow the germline gene, possibly because of a read error. The chain carries TRBV7-7 and TRBJ2-4, with D tentatively TRBD1 (7 bases). With the DNA end fitting TRBJ2-7 better, the J assignment may be wrong. Germline-derived CDR1 and CDR2 are SSHAT and FNYEAQ (reference sequence). The CDR3 is made up of 14 amino acids. CDR3 in amino acids: CASSPRGAAYEQYF. CDR3 nucleotides: TGTGCTAGCAGCCCCAGGGGGGCCGCCTACGAGCAGTACTTC.

This clonotype was counted many times. V is TRBV7-2 and J is TRBJ2-1; maybe TRBD2 (6 bases). Germline values: CDR1 SGHTA, CDR2 FQGNSA. The CDR3 consists of 15 residues. V was cut by 5 bases and J by 4 bases, with 15 bases left in between. DNA for the CDR3: TGTGCCAGCAGCATACTAAGCGGGCCTTACAATGAGCAGTTCTTC. It translates to CASSILSGPYNEQFF.

The chain combines TRBV5-1 with TRBJ2-2; perhaps TRBD1 as D (5 bases). V was shortened by 0 bases and J by 4 bases, with 7 bases between the two germline ends. This CDR3 is built from 14 residues. Germline V CDR1 and CDR2: SGHRS, YFSETQ. Here the CDR3 reads CASSLATGTGELFF. The CDR3 bases are TGCGCCAGCAGCTTGGCCACAGGCACCGGGGAGCTGTTTTTT.

V usage is TRBV14 and J usage is TRBJ1-1, with D perhaps TRBD1 (6 bases). The V gene lost 1 base and the J gene lost 1 base, with 10 bases spanning the gap. This CDR3 has 15 amino acids. The germline V gene encodes CDR1 SGHDN and CDR2 FVKESK. DNA of the CDR3: TGTGCCAGCAGCCAAGTGACAGGACCGAACACTGAAGCTTTCTTT. This translates into CASSQVTGPNTEAFF.

V and J are TRBV20-1 and TRBJ2-3, with D unresolved. Germline loops: CDR1 DFQATT, CDR2 SNEGSKA (reference sequence). The V gene lost 2 bases and the J gene lost 6 bases, with 9 bases spanning the gap. CDR3 length: 12 amino acids. The CDR3 sequence: CSARRAADTQYF. As DNA, the CDR3 is TGCAGTGCTAGAAGGGCAGCCGATACGCAGTATTTT.

The V and J genes are TRBV5-4 and TRBJ2-4, with D tentatively TRBD1 (5 bases). V lost 1 base, J lost 5 bases, and 19 bases lay in between. The germline V gene encodes CDR1 SGHNT and CDR2 YYREEE (reference sequence). The CDR3 totals 17 residues. The CDR3 protein is CASSLLLIGAEENIQYF. In DNA form, the CDR3 reads TGTGCCAGCAGCTTGTTACTCATTGGGGCTGAGGAAAACATTCAGTACTTC.

In regard to this clonotype: A much larger clone sits a single nucleotide away, making a read error possible. This chain links TRBV11-1 with TRBJ2-7; D gene uncertain. The length of the CDR3 is 16 residues. The V gene's germline CDR1 is SGHAT and CDR2 FQDESV (reference sequence). CDR3: CAGRSAIGADSYEQYF. The CDR3 region has the DNA TGTGCCGGCAGATCCGCCATTGGAGCCGACTCCTACGAGCAGTACTTC.

The chain joins TRBV6-5 to TRBJ2-3; 9 bases fit TRBD2. V lost 6 bases, J lost 6 bases, and 13 bases stayed unmatched. Germline CDR1 reads MNHEY; CDR2 reads SVGAGI. The CDR3 is 16 residues long. The CDR3: CASRLSPGLASDTQYF. DNA of the CDR3: TGTGCCAGCAGACTCTCCCCGGGACTAGCAAGCGATACGCAGTATTTT.

The chain combines TRBV20-1 with TRBJ1-6; D is perhaps TRBD1 (5 bases). Germline V gene sequence: CDR1 DFQATT, CDR2 SNEGSKA (reference sequence). V was shortened by 4 bases and J by 7 bases, with 11 bases between the two germline ends. This CDR3 spans 13 amino acids. The CDR3 coding sequence is TGCAGTGCTAAAGACAGCTTCAATTCACCCCTCCACTTT. This sequence encodes CSAKDSFNSPLHF.

This clonotype was seen repeatedly, ten times or more. The V call is TRBV18, the J call TRBJ2-3; 10 bases align to TRBD2. Germline loops: CDR1 KGHSH, CDR2 LQKENI. V lost 2 bases to trimming and J lost 2 bases; unmatched junction nucleotides: 4. There are 16 residues in the CDR3. DNA for the CDR3: TGTGCCAGCTCACCAATACTAGCGGGATTCACAGATACGCAGTATTTT. The encoded protein is CASSPILAGFTDTQYF.

The V and J genes are TRBV5-1 and TRBJ2-1; 11 positions match TRBD2. The V gene end was trimmed by 0 bases and the J gene end by 9 bases; junction bases not matched to a gene: 17. There are 19 residues in the CDR3. CDR1 and CDR2 from the germline V gene are SGHRS and YFSETQ. The CDR3 nucleotides are TGCGCCAGCAGCTTGGGAGTCTCTAGCGGGGGGTCCCAGAGGGGTGAGCAGTTCTTC. Translating gives CASSLGVSSGGSQRGEQFF.

This clonotype came up many times. This rearrangement joins TRBV20-1 to TRBJ2-3; 10 bases match TRBD2. Germline trimming cut 0 bases from V and 3 bases from J; bases unmatched to any gene: 9. The germline V gene encodes CDR1 DFQATT and CDR2 SNEGSKA (reference sequence). The length of the CDR3 is 17 residues. Here the CDR3 reads CSARDRLAGALTDTQYF. The CDR3 DNA is TGCAGTGCTAGAGATAGGCTAGCGGGAGCGCTGACAGATACGCAGTATTTT.

This clonotype came up many times. The rearrangement uses TRBV20-1 and TRBJ2-6; D gene unclear. Trimming removed 3 bases at V and 1 base at J, with 7 bases between. CDR1 DFQATT and CDR2 SNEGSKA come from the germline V gene (reference sequence). The CDR3 covers 14 residues. CDR3 amino acids: CSASPASGANVLTF. In DNA, the CDR3 is TGCAGTGCTAGCCCCGCGTCTGGGGCCAACGTCCTGACTTTC.

This clonotype was counted between two and nine times. The chain combines TRBV5-1 with TRBJ2-2; D is perhaps TRBD2 (6 bases). Trimming cost V 5 bases and J 5 bases, with 13 bases left between them. The CDR3 covers 14 residues. CDR1 is SGHRS, CDR2 YFSETQ, per germline. Here the CDR3 DNA reads TGCGCCAGCAGATCGGGAGTGGAGACCGGGGAGCTGTTTTTT. Its translation: CASRSGVETGELFF.

The table lists this clonotype with a count of one. V and J are TRBV10-2 and TRBJ2-5; 10 bases agree with TRBD1. The DNA end lines up better with TRBJ2-7; the J call may be wrong. The CDR3 loop spans 13 amino acids. CDR1 is WSHSY and CDR2 is SAAADI in the germline V gene. The CDR3 loop is CASGRQGANEQYF. For the CDR3, the DNA is TGCGCCAGCGGAAGACAGGGGGCTAACGAGCAGTACTTC.

The rearrangement links TRBV6-6 to TRBJ2-5, with 8 bases fitting TRBD1. The J call may be incorrect, as the DNA end agrees better with TRBJ2-7. CDR3 length: 15 amino acids. Germline V gene data show CDR1 as MNHNY and CDR2 as SVGAGI (reference sequence). CDR3 DNA sequence: TGTGCCAGCAATCGTCTGGGACAGGTCGATCCCGAGCAGTACTTC. It specifies CASNRLGQVDPEQYF.

The J gene is TRBJ2-1, the V gene TRBV20-1; TRBD2 matches 12 bases. Germline CDR1 is DFQATT and CDR2 is SNEGSKA (reference sequence). V trimming: 4 bases; J trimming: 7 bases; junction bases outside the gene matches: 8. The CDR3 has 15 amino acids. The CDR3, as DNA: TGCAGTGCTATAAGTGGACTAGCGGGGCTGAATGAGCAGTTCTTC. It encodes CSAISGLAGLNEQFF.

This clonotype came up once. Possible read error: a much larger clone is one base away. The rearrangement links TRBV20-1 to TRBJ1-2, with 7 nucleotides matching TRBD1. This CDR3 region has 15 residues. Germline loops: CDR1 DFQATT, CDR2 SNEGSKA (reference sequence). CDR3 region: CSAFGQDVANYDYTF. CDR3 DNA: TGCAGTGCTTTCGGACAGGATGTAGCTAACTATGACTACACCTTC.

This clonotype has more than one count but fewer than ten. The chain links TRBV3-1 to TRBJ2-1; D gene ambiguous. Germline V gene data show CDR1 as LGHDT and CDR2 as YNNKEL (reference sequence). The germline V and J ends were trimmed by 0 bases and 0 bases, with 9 bases remaining between them. The CDR3 consists of 16 residues. CDR3 coding DNA: TGTGCCAGCAGCCAAGATTTAACGGACTCCTACAATGAGCAGTTCTTC. It is translated as CASSQDLTDSYNEQFF.

On this clonotype itself: This clone may be a read error of a much larger clone one base away. CDR3 sequence: CASSFAQGLTGTQYF. The CDR3 coding sequence is TGTGCCAGCAGTTTTGCGCAGGGCCTCACAGGTACGCAGTATTTT. This chain uses TRBV12-3 or TRBV12-4 with TRBJ2-3, with D possibly matching TRBD1 (5 bases). The CDR3 is made up of 15 amino acids.

This sequence joins TRBV4-1 and TRBJ2-7; 8 bases agree with TRBD1. Germline loops: CDR1 MGHRA, CDR2 YSYEKL. After removal of 5 bases from V and 2 bases from J, the junction contained 8 bases not matched to a gene. The CDR3 has 15 residues. CDR3 residues: CASSSPQQGAYEQYF. The CDR3 DNA follows: TGCGCCAGCAGCTCCCCCCAACAGGGGGCCTACGAGCAGTACTTC.

CDR3 coding DNA: TGTGCCAGCAGCTTCTTCGGGCAGAGTGATGAGCCCCAGCATTTT. This gives the protein CASSFFGQSDEPQHF. V gene TRBV7-2 combines with J gene TRBJ1-5; D not certain. The CDR3 spans 15 residues. From germline, CDR1 is SGHTA and CDR2 FQGNSA. Between the trimmed V and J ends, which lost 3 bases and 8 bases, there was a span of 17 bases.

The rearrangement uses TRBV5-6 and TRBJ2-1; D gene uncertain. Germline assignment: CDR1 SGHDT and CDR2 YYEEEE. Trimming shortened V by 0 bases and J by 0 bases, and 10 bases separated the two germline ends. This CDR3 contains 16 residues. The CDR3 region has the DNA TGTGCCAGCAGCTTGGTTACCGGAAGCTCCTACAATGAGCAGTTCTTC. Its translation: CASSLVTGSSYNEQFF.

This clonotype was detected ten times or more. The chain employs TRBV6-2 or TRBV6-3 and TRBJ2-1, with 11 bases matching TRBD2. Looked up from germline, CDR1 is MNHEY and CDR2 is SVGEGT. CDR3 length: 15 residues. V gave up 6 bases and J gave up 8 bases; unmatched junction bases: 9. The CDR3 nucleotides are TGTGCCAGCAGCCGGACTAGCGGGCACAACTATGAGCAGTTCTTC. Encoded protein: CASSRTSGHNYEQFF.

This clonotype came up once. This chain joins TRBV9 and TRBJ2-7; 9 bases map to TRBD2. There are 14 residues in the CDR3. V trimming: 3 bases; J trimming: 7 bases; junction bases outside the gene matches: 8. Germline CDR1 SGDLS, CDR2 YYNGEE. As DNA, the CDR3 is TGTGCCAGCAGCGAAGCGGGAGGCGGTAATGAGCAGTACTTC. Its protein product is CASSEAGGGNEQYF.

The chain recombines TRBV28 with TRBJ1-1, with D tentatively TRBD1 (6 bases). This CDR3 region has 13 residues. Trimming took 6 bases from V and 10 from J, leaving 18 bases between them. Germline CDR1 and CDR2: MDHEN and SYDVKM. The CDR3: CASSSSWGAGAFF. The CDR3 DNA reads as TGTGCCAGCAGCAGCTCTTGGGGGGCAGGAGCTTTCTTT.

This clonotype was seen a handful of times. The V gene is TRBV20-1, the J gene TRBJ1-5; no clear D gene. Germline CDR1 DFQATT, CDR2 SNEGSKA (reference sequence). Trimming removed 2 bases at V and 7 bases at J, with 6 bases between. The CDR3 has 11 amino acids. CDR3 protein: CSARNGQPQHF. The DNA for the CDR3 is TGCAGTGCTAGAAATGGCCAGCCCCAGCATTTT.